A selection of T cell receptor beta chains follows, all from one sample in a study of T cell responses to AZD1222 COVID-19 vaccine. Sequencing used immunoSEQ multiplex PCR; TCRdb keeps in-frame clones, though not all of them. The sample records roughly 180,000 clones, 80% to 90% being singletons. Sequences were derived from peripheral blood, sampled on day 0 of AZD1222 vaccination. These receptor sequences come from an adult in good health. The CDR3 runs from the conserved cysteine through the conserved F or W. A D gene is named only where the DNA matches it firmly. The size entry is marked missing in some rows and otherwise reads once, few, many or a size class.

len	d_gene	j_gene	v_gene	abundance	CDR3nt	CDR3aa
13	NA	TRBJ2-3	TRBV3-1/TRBV3-2	NA	TGTGCCAGCAGCCAAGTACCTAGGGATACGCAGTATTTT	CASSQVPRDTQYF
14	TRBD2	TRBJ2-2	TRBV19	NA	TGTGCCAGTAGGAATAGCGGGGGGCCAGGGGAGCTGTTTTTT	CASRNSGGPGELFF
12	NA	TRBJ2-3	TRBV15	NA	TGTGCCACCAGGGAGCATAAGGATACGCAGTATTTT	CATREHKDTQYF
13	NA	TRBJ1-5	TRBV6-5	NA	TGTGCCAGCAGTTATGGAGGGGTTCAGCCCCAGCATTTT	CASSYGGVQPQHF
23	NA	TRBJ1-2	TRBV5-3	NA	TGTGCCAGAAGCTTGTGTCGTTTTTTCGGCAGGGCTTTCTTAACTGATTCTAACTATGGCTACACCTTC	CARSLCRFFGRAFLTDSNYGYTF
16	NA	TRBJ1-2	TRBV6-5	NA	TGTGCCAGCAGTTACACCTCCGAGACCCGGGGGGAGGGCTACACCTTC	CASSYTSETRGEGYTF
13	NA	TRBJ1-5	TRBV10-3	NA	TGTGCCATCAGTGGCAATAGCAATCAGCCCCAGCATTTT	CAISGNSNQPQHF
13	NA	TRBJ2-1	TRBV18	once	TGTGCCAGCTCACCAAACCCAGGGGATGAGCAGTTCTTC	CASSPNPGDEQFF
16	NA	TRBJ1-1	TRBV4-1	NA	TGCGCCAGCAGCCAAGAGCCCAACGGGTTGGGAACTGAAGCTTTCTTT	CASSQEPNGLGTEAFF
17	TRBD1	TRBJ2-7	TRBV27	once	TGTGCCAGCAGTCCACAGGGCGAGCAGGGGGCTGTCGCCGAGCAGTACTTC	CASSPQGEQGAVAEQYF
16	TRBD1	TRBJ2-4	TRBV11-2	NA	TGTGCCAGCAGTTCCGGGACAGGGACCTTCAAAAACATTCAGTACTTC	CASSSGTGTFKNIQYF
14	NA	TRBJ1-2	TRBV2	once	TGTGCCAGCAGTGTGGTGCCCGGGGGAAATGGCTACACCTTC	CASSVVPGGNGYTF
14	NA	TRBJ2-7	TRBV9	NA	TGTGCCAGCAGCGTAGGGGGATTCCTCTACGAGCAGTACTTC	CASSVGGFLYEQYF
15	TRBD1	TRBJ1-5	TRBV5-5	NA	TGTGCCAGCAGCTTGGAAGGACAGGGCACTCAGCCCCAGCATTTT	CASSLEGQGTQPQHF
17	TRBD2	TRBJ2-1	TRBV7-9	NA	TGTGCCAGCACTCTAGCGGGAGGACTAGCAGAAACCAATGAGCAGTTCTTC	CASTLAGGLAETNEQFF
11	NA	TRBJ2-7	TRBV19	NA	TGTGCCAGTAGTATCTATGGCGAGCAGTACTTC	CASSIYGEQYF
16	NA	TRBJ1-5	TRBV4-3	NA	TGCGCCAGCAGCCAAGATTCCGGGGGCGCGGGCCAGCCCCAGCATTTT	CASSQDSGGAGQPQHF
16	TRBD1	TRBJ2-3	TRBV9	NA	TGTGCCAGCAGCGTGGGACAGGGCGCTATCACAGATACGCAGTATTTT	CASSVGQGAITDTQYF
14	TRBD1	TRBJ2-1	TRBV4-2	NA	TGTGCCAGCAGCCAAGACAGGGGGCGGGATGAGCAGTTCTTC	CASSQDRGRDEQFF
15	TRBD1	TRBJ1-2	TRBV6-5	NA	TGTGCCAGCAGTCAGACAGGGGAGGGGGGATATGGCTACACCTTC	CASSQTGEGGYGYTF
11	NA	TRBJ2-1	TRBV7-2	NA	TGTGCCAGCAGGGCACCCTCTGGGCAGTTCTTC	CASRAPSGQFF
18	TRBD1	TRBJ1-5	TRBV27	NA	TGTGCCAGCAGTAAAACAGGGGGCATGAGCCATAGCAATCAGCCCCAGCATTTT	CASSKTGGMSHSNQPQHF
16	TRBD2	TRBJ2-1	TRBV30	NA	TGTGCCTGGAGTCCCTGGGCGGGGGACTTAAACAATGAGCAGTTCTTC	CAWSPWAGDLNNEQFF
15	NA	TRBJ2-1	TRBV6-5	NA	TGTGCCAGCAGCCTGAAACAGGGATTATCCAATGAGCAGTTCTTC	CASSLKQGLSNEQFF
15	TRBD1	TRBJ2-2	TRBV19	NA	TGTGCCAGTAGCCGGGACAGGGCTTACACCGGGGAGCTGTTTTTT	CASSRDRAYTGELFF
14	TRBD1	TRBJ1-5	TRBV19	NA	TGTGCCAGTAGCACGGGACAGGGCAATCAGCCCCAGCATTTT	CASSTGQGNQPQHF